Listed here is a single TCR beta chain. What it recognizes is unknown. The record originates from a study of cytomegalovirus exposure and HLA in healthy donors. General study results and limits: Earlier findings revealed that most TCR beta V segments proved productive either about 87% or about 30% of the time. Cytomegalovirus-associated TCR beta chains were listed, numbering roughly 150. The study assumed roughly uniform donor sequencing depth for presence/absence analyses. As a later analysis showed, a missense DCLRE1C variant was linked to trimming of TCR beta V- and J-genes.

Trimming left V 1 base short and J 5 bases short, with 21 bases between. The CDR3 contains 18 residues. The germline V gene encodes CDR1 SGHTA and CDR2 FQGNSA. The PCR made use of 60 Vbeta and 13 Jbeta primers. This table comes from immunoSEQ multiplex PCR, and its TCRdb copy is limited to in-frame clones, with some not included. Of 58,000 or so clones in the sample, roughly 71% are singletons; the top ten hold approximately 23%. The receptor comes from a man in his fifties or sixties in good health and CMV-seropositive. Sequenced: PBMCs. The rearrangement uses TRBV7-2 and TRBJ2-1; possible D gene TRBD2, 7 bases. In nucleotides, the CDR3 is TGTGCCAGCAGCTTAGTAAGAGGGAGGGGGGGTCCGGACAATGAGCAGTTCTTC. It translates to CASSLVRGRGGPDNEQFF.